This T cell receptor beta chain is from a study of radiotherapy plus CTLA-4 blockade in lung cancer. Ipilimumab CTLA-4 blockade and focal radiation were given to patients with chemo-refractory metastatic non-small-cell lung cancer. Whole-study results and caveats: TCR clones from tumors expanded in blood after radiotherapy plus ipilimumab. Response, reportedly, was best predicted by interferon-beta along with early blood T cell clone dynamics.

The J segment lost 0 bases and the V segment lost 5 bases, leaving 6 bases of the junction unmatched. Looked up from germline, CDR1 is SGHDN and CDR2 is FVKESK. The CDR3 extends over 16 amino acids. This clone was counted a few times. Its antigen is unknown. Sequencing was performed with immunoSEQ multiplex PCR; in TCRdb, only in-frame clones are kept and a portion is missing. The data hold around 41,000 clones, with 65% to 75% observed a single time. The origin of this receptor is a human donor with non-small cell lung cancer who had a partial response to radiotherapy plus ipilimumab. The sequenced sample was peripheral blood, obtained from a patient treated with radiotherapy plus ipilimumab. The chain recombines TRBV14 with TRBJ2-3; 9 bases fit TRBD1. Here the CDR3 reads CASSNNRGPSTDTQYF. The CDR3, as DNA: TGTGCCAGCAGCAATAACAGGGGGCCTAGCACAGATACGCAGTATTTT.